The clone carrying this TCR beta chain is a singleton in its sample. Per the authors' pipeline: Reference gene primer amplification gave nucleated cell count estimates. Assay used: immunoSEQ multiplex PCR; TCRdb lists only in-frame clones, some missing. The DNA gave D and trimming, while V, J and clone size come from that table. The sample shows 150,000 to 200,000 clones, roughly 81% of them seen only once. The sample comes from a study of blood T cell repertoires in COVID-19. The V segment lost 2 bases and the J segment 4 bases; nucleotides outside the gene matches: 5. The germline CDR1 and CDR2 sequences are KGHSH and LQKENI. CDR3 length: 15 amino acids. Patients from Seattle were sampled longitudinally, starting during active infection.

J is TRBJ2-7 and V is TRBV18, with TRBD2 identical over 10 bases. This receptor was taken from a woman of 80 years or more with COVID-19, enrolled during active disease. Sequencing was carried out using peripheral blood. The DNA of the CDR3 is TGTGCCAGCTCACCAAGGGCTAGCGGGAGTTACGAGCAGTACTTC. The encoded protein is CASSPRASGSYEQYF.